The entry below gives a single T cell receptor (beta chain) sequence along with its context. One end of the junction does not line up with germline, which may come from a read error. This sample was included in a study of cytomegalovirus exposure and HLA in healthy donors. The PCR employed 60 Vbeta primers together with 13 Jbeta primers. Clones were read by immunoSEQ multiplex PCR, and TCRdb kept only the in-frame ones, dropping some. This table has about 190,000 clones, 70% to 75% appearing once. From germline, CDR1 is SGHVS and CDR2 FQNEAQ. The CDR3 contains 13 residues. Sequencing was done on a sample of PBMCs. The chain employs TRBV7-8 and TRBJ1-2, with D tentatively TRBD1 (5 bases). This receptor was identified in a man aged 30 to 39 in good health and CMV-seropositive. The CDR3 nucleotides read TGTGCCAGCAGCTTTAGTCCCTACCAGGGCACCGCCTTC. Amino acids: CASSFSPYQGTAF.